A single sample is the source of the 22 T cell receptor beta chains below, sequenced in a study of cytomegalovirus exposure and HLA in healthy donors. The PCR used 60 Vbeta and 13 Jbeta primers. The protocol was immunoSEQ multiplex PCR, while the TCRdb copy is restricted to in-frame clones and leaves out a portion. The repertoire holds about 150,000 clones, with approximately 80% as singletons. Sequencing was carried out using PBMCs. These receptors were collected from a man aged 25-40 years in good health and CMV-seronegative.

The chain employs TRBV18 and TRBJ2-7; no reliable D call. Looked up from germline, CDR1 is KGHSH and CDR2 is LQKENI. This CDR3 is 15 amino acids long. The germline V and J ends were trimmed by 2 bases and 0 bases, with 11 bases remaining between them. The CDR3 loop is CASSPFTLSSYEQYF. CDR3 DNA: TGTGCCAGCTCACCATTCACTCTAAGCTCCTACGAGCAGTACTTC.

The gene calls are TRBV7-9 and TRBJ1-1, with 7 bases that match TRBD1. CDR3 length: 16 residues. From germline, CDR1 is SEHNR and CDR2 FQNEAQ (reference sequence). V trimming: 5 bases; J trimming: 8 bases; junction bases outside the gene matches: 17. CDR3 bases: TGTGCCAGCAGCAGAGACAGGGCCGCCTTGGGCATAGAAGCTTTCTTT. The encoded protein is CASSRDRAALGIEAFF.

The CDR3 reads CASSREIYEQYF. CDR3 coding DNA: TGTGCCAGCAGCCGAGAGATTTACGAGCAGTACTTC. The chain uses TRBV13 and TRBJ2-7, with unresolved D. The V and J ends lost 5 bases and 4 bases respectively, with 9 bases between them. This CDR3 comprises 12 residues. CDR1 and CDR2 (germline): PRHDT, FYEKMQ (reference sequence).

V is TRBV6-6 and J is TRBJ2-1, with D hard to call. The germline CDR1 and CDR2 sequences are MNHNY and SVGAGI (reference sequence). The CDR3 loop spans 13 amino acids. The ends were cut back, 8 bases at V and 4 bases at J, with 12 bases in the middle. The CDR3 loop reads CASLPSVYNEQFF. As DNA, the CDR3 is TGTGCCAGCCTGCCCAGCGTATACAATGAGCAGTTCTTC.

J is TRBJ1-5 and V is TRBV19; D is perhaps TRBD1 (5 bases). The CDR3 totals 13 residues. The germline V gene has CDR1 LNHDA and CDR2 SQIVND (reference sequence). V gave up 10 bases and J gave up 6 bases, with 16 bases separating them. This chain's CDR3 is CATMGGKSQPQHF. CDR3 DNA: TGTGCCACGATGGGGGGAAAGAGTCAGCCCCAGCATTTT.

In its sample, this clone was seen once. V is TRBV28 and J is TRBJ2-5; TRBD2 might be the D (6 bases). From germline, CDR1 is MDHEN and CDR2 SYDVKM. Trimming shortened V by 5 bases and J by 3 bases, and 16 bases separated the two germline ends. This CDR3 has 15 amino acids. CDR3 nucleotides: TGTGCCAGCAGTCTTGCCGGGACTGATAAAGAGACCCAGTACTTC. This translates into CASSLAGTDKETQYF.

The V gene is TRBV30, the J gene TRBJ1-1, with D possibly matching TRBD1 (5 bases). Germline V gene sequence: CDR1 GTSNPN, CDR2 SVGIG (reference sequence). With 3 bases removed from V and 3 bases from J, the gap between germline ends came to 11 bases. CDR3 length: 13 residues. CDR3 nucleotide sequence: TGTGCCTGGAGCCCCCAGGGTGACACTGAAGCTTTCTTT. This encodes CAWSPQGDTEAFF. The whole variable domain, filled in from reference TRBV30 and TRBJ1-1, reads SQTIHQWPATLVQPVGSPLSLECTVEGTSNPNLYWYRQAAGRGLQLLFYSVGIGQISSEVPQNLSASRPQDRQFILSSKKLLLSDSGFYLCAWSPQGDTEAFFGQGTRLTVV.

This chain uses TRBV2 with TRBJ1-5; D remains ambiguous. CDR1 and CDR2 from the germline V gene are SNHLY and FYNNEI. V was pared by 6 bases and J by 0 bases, with 9 bases between. CDR3 length: 14 residues. The CDR3 region is CASSLFGSNQPQHF. The CDR3 DNA is TGTGCCAGCAGCCTATTCGGTAGCAATCAGCCCCAGCATTTT.

This clone has only a few counts. The chain combines TRBV10-2 with TRBJ1-3; D gene uncertain. The CDR3 length is 12 residues. Per germline, CDR1 WSHSY and CDR2 SAAADI. V was pared by 6 bases and J by 3 bases, with 6 bases between. The CDR3 loop is CASSPGGNTIYF. The CDR3 nucleotides are TGCGCCAGCAGCCCAGGTGGAAACACCATATATTTT.

The chain couples TRBV5-1 to TRBJ2-5; D perhaps matches TRBD2 (6 bases). The CDR3 has 13 amino acids. The V end was cut by 5 bases, the J end by 4 bases, with 12 bases between. Germline lookup yields CDR1 SGHRS and CDR2 YFSETQ. CDR3 DNA: TGCGCCAGCAGTTCCCGACTAGGAGAGACCCAGTACTTC. Translated: CASSSRLGETQYF.

The genes are TRBV5-1 and TRBJ2-1; D unclear. The V end lost 0 bases, the J end lost 4 bases, and 5 bases lay between the germline ends. Per the germline V gene, CDR1 is SGHRS and CDR2 is YFSETQ. The CDR3 is 13 residues long. The CDR3 nucleotides are TGCGCCAGCAGCTTGGTTACATACAATGAGCAGTTCTTC. Protein: CASSLVTYNEQFF.

The V gene is TRBV28, the J gene TRBJ2-7; TRBD2 matches 8 bases. Germline V gene lookup returns CDR1 MDHEN and CDR2 SYDVKM. The CDR3 spans 17 residues. V trimming: 3 bases; J trimming: 4 bases; junction bases outside the gene matches: 14. CDR3: CASSFEIGTREGYEQYF. CDR3 coding DNA: TGTGCCAGCAGTTTTGAGATTGGGACACGGGAGGGGTACGAGCAGTACTTC.

The rearrangement uses TRBV19 and TRBJ2-1; weak D call: TRBD1 (6 bases). CDR1 is LNHDA, CDR2 SQIVND, per germline (reference sequence). Trimming removed 5 bases at V and 7 bases at J, with 15 bases between. The CDR3 extends over 14 amino acids. CDR3 protein: CASSSWGQRNEQFF. The CDR3 DNA follows: TGTGCCAGTAGTTCCTGGGGGCAGCGGAATGAGCAGTTCTTC.

This chain connects TRBV21-1 to TRBJ1-5; TRBD1 is the table's D call and was not checked against the DNA. TRBV21-1 is a known pseudogene. The CDR3 covers 16 residues. CDR3 nucleotide sequence: TGTGCCAGCAGCACTATTCTACAGGGACCCAATCAGCCCCAGCATTTT. Encoded protein: CASSTILQGPNQPQHF.

The chain carries TRBV5-4 and TRBJ2-7, with 11 bases that match TRBD1. The V gene's germline CDR1 is SGHNT and CDR2 YYREEE (reference sequence). The V gene end was trimmed by 4 bases and the J gene end by 0 bases; junction bases not matched to a gene: 3. The CDR3 sequence is 15 residues long. The CDR3 sequence: CASSLGQGVSYEQYF. The CDR3 nucleotides are TGTGCCAGCAGCCTGGGACAGGGGGTCTCCTACGAGCAGTACTTC.

The chain couples TRBV18 to TRBJ1-6; weak D call: TRBD1 (6 bases). Per the germline V gene, CDR1 is KGHSH and CDR2 is LQKENI. This CDR3 contains 14 residues. Trimming removed 4 bases at V and 8 bases at J, with 12 bases between. The CDR3 region is CASSRAGDYSPLHF. The CDR3 coding sequence is TGTGCCAGCTCACGGGCAGGGGATTATTCACCCCTCCACTTT. Drawing the rest from reference TRBV18 and TRBJ1-6, the complete variable domain is NAGVMQNPRHLVRRRGQEARLRCSPMKGHSHVYWYRQLPEEGLKFMVYLQKENIIDESGMPKERFSAEFPKEGPSILRIQQVVRGDSAAYFCASSRAGDYSPLHFGNGTRLTVT.

The chain recombines TRBV19 with TRBJ2-2, with TRBD1 identical over 7 bases. Germline V gene data show CDR1 as LNHDA and CDR2 as SQIVND (reference sequence). Trimming at V came to 4 bases and at J to 4 bases, leaving 3 bases not matched to a gene. The CDR3 has 14 residues. Here the CDR3 reads CASSTGGPTGELFF. The DNA for the CDR3 is TGTGCCAGTAGTACAGGGGGTCCCACCGGGGAGCTGTTTTTT.

The genes are TRBV28 and TRBJ1-3; TRBD1 aligns across 9 bases. Germline CDR1 MDHEN, CDR2 SYDVKM. CDR3 size: 17 residues. J lost 1 base, V lost 4 bases, and 8 bases had no gene match. This CDR3 reads CASSSGGTGFSGNTIYF. The CDR3 DNA sequence: TGTGCCAGCAGTTCTGGGGGGACAGGGTTTTCTGGAAACACCATATATTTT.

The CDR3 is CASSSGYAEAFF. CDR3 DNA sequence: TGTGCCAGCAGCTCGGGTTACGCTGAAGCTTTCTTT. This sequence joins TRBV5-4 and TRBJ1-1; D is ambiguous. The germline V and J ends were trimmed by 3 bases and 6 bases, with 9 bases remaining between them. The CDR3 totals 12 residues. CDR1 is SGHNT and CDR2 is YYREEE in the germline V gene (reference sequence).

In nucleotides, the CDR3 is TGCAGCGTACAGGGTTCCGGGGACGAGCAGTACTTC. Translated: CSVQGSGDEQYF. The chain couples TRBV29-1 to TRBJ2-7, with a weak D call TRBD1 (6 bases). V lost 6 bases and J 5 bases, leaving 14 bases between the germline ends. Germline V gene sequence: CDR1 SQVTM, CDR2 ANQGSEA. The CDR3 is 12 amino acids.

The chain carries TRBV19 and TRBJ1-5, with D unresolved. The V end was cut by 7 bases, the J end by 7 bases, with 14 bases between. The CDR3 runs to 13 residues. Germline CDR1 is LNHDA and CDR2 is SQIVND (reference sequence). CDR3 coding DNA: TGTGCCAGTACGTACAGTCGCCTGCAGCCCCAGCATTTT. Protein: CASTYSRLQPQHF.

CDR3: CASSLGGRDGYTF. The CDR3 nucleotides read TGTGCCAGCAGCCTAGGGGGCAGGGATGGCTACACCTTC. V and J are TRBV7-2 and TRBJ1-2; 7 nucleotides agree with TRBD1. CDR1 and CDR2 from the germline V gene are SGHTA and FQGNSA. V dropped 5 bases and J dropped 6; count of bases not matched to a gene: 6. The CDR3 loop spans 13 amino acids.